One and the same sample provided the 20 T cell receptor beta chains below, sequenced in a study of T-cell reconstitution after alpha-beta-depleted transplantation in children. Unique molecular identifiers featured in how the TCRbeta library was prepared. Each CDR3 protein is one row after TCRdb ran MiXCR on the PCR reads. Of some 300,000 distinct CDR3 sequences listed, around 10% were seen once; the top ten hold over 6%. This specimen consisted of PBMCs, obtained before TCRalphabeta/CD19-depleted stem cell transplant. These TCRs come from a boy in the first two years of life with acute myeloid leukemia, due to receive a stem cell transplant.

Many counts were recorded for this clonotype. This chain joins TRBV20-1 and TRBJ2-4; 12 bases map to TRBD2. The CDR3 runs 13 residues. V was pared by 7 bases and J by 8 bases, with 6 bases of the junction left unmatched. The V gene's germline CDR1 is DFQATT and CDR2 SNEGSKA (reference sequence). The CDR3 DNA reads as TGCAGTGGTGGACTAGCGGGGATCGACATTCAGTACTTC. It codes for CSGGLAGIDIQYF.

To note about this clonotype: Compared with germline, one end of the junction differs, possibly owing to a read error. The rearrangement uses TRBV12-3 or TRBV12-4 and TRBJ2-2; 7 bases agree with TRBD2. The CDR3 consists of 14 residues. The CDR3 sequence is CASSTSVRTGDLFF. CDR3 nucleotide sequence: TGTGCCAGCAGTACTAGCGTGCGGACCGGGGACCTGTTTTTT.

This clonotype was picked up many times. The chain uses TRBV3-1 and TRBJ2-7; 8 bases line up with TRBD2. The CDR3 totals 15 residues. Losses at the gene ends were 3 bases for V and 0 bases for J; bases not matched to a gene: 4. Per the germline V gene, CDR1 is LGHDT and CDR2 is YNNKEL (reference sequence). DNA for the CDR3: TGTGCCAGCAGCCATTCAAGCGGGAGCTCCTACGAGCAGTACTTC. Protein: CASSHSSGSSYEQYF.

This clonotype was observed many times. This chain connects TRBV7-3 to TRBJ2-7, with D perhaps TRBD2 (6 bases). This CDR3 contains 14 residues. Germline V gene lookup returns CDR1 SGHTA and CDR2 FQGTGA. Deletions cut 6 bases from V and 2 bases from J, with 14 bases between. The DNA of the CDR3 is TGTGCCAGCAGTTTAGGAGGAGGGGCCTACGAGCAGTACTTC. Translated: CASSLGGGAYEQYF.

Details on this clonotype: Since a much larger clone is just one base distant, this may be a read error. The rearrangement joins TRBV5-1 to TRBJ2-1; the D call may be TRBD1 or TRBD2 (5 bases each). CDR3 size: 16 residues. The germline V gene encodes CDR1 SGHRS and CDR2 YFSETQ. The DNA for the CDR3 is TGCGCCAGCAGCCCCGTCCCAGGGAGCTCCTACAATGAGCGGTTCTTC. Translation: CASSPVPGSSYNERFF.

This clonotype was observed at least ten times. The V call is TRBV5-1, the J call TRBJ1-6; D is perhaps TRBD1 (6 bases). Trimming shortened V by 0 bases and J by 10 bases, and 14 bases separated the two germline ends. Looked up from germline, CDR1 is SGHRS and CDR2 is YFSETQ. This CDR3 has 15 amino acids. The CDR3 region has the DNA TGCGCCAGCAGCTTGGTAGGGGGATCCGGATCACCCCTCCACTTT. It translates to CASSLVGGSGSPLHF.

This clonotype was counted ten times or more. This chain joins TRBV20-1 and TRBJ2-3; 11 nucleotides match TRBD2. Germline V lookup: CDR1 DFQATT, CDR2 SNEGSKA (reference sequence). The CDR3 runs 15 residues. Trimming cost V 2 bases and J 5 bases; bases outside gene matches: 6. The CDR3 protein is CSARKPGLAVDTQYF. In nucleotides, the CDR3 is TGCAGTGCTAGAAAGCCGGGACTAGCGGTAGATACGCAGTATTTT.

This clonotype occurred many times. The chain has TRBV21-1 and TRBJ2-7; the DNA was not compared with TRBD1, the D call given in the table. TRBV21-1 is marked as a pseudogene. This CDR3 contains 13 residues. The CDR3 reads CASPSPTGYEQYF. The CDR3 nucleotides read TGTGCCAGCCCGAGCCCGACAGGCTACGAGCAGTACTTC.

In this sample, this clonotype turned up a few times. The chain links TRBV7-3 to TRBJ1-2; TRBD1 might be the D (6 bases). Germline V gene sequence: CDR1 SGHTA, CDR2 FQGTGA. The CDR3 runs 14 residues. V dropped 2 bases and J dropped 4 bases, with 11 bases sitting between them. This chain's CDR3 is CASSLGGQGYGYTF. The DNA for the CDR3 is TGTGCCAGCAGCTTAGGGGGGCAGGGCTATGGCTACACCTTC.

This clonotype was recorded at least ten times. This chain joins TRBV4-1 and TRBJ2-3; no firm D call. V was clipped by 5 bases and J by 2 bases, with 5 bases between them. The CDR3 is made up of 12 amino acids. Germline-derived CDR1 and CDR2 are MGHRA and YSYEKL. In DNA, the CDR3 is TGCGCCAGCAGCTGGGTCACAGATACGCAGTATTTT. Amino acids: CASSWVTDTQYF.

This clonotype was counted ten times or more. The J gene is TRBJ2-7, the V gene TRBV29-1; D remains unclear. V shed 4 bases and J shed 0 bases, with 13 bases lying between them. The CDR3 contains 14 residues. Germline V gene lookup returns CDR1 SQVTM and CDR2 ANQGSEA. CDR3 in DNA: TGCAGCGTTGCGTTTTGGGGAAGCTCCTACGAGCAGTACTTC. Amino acid sequence: CSVAFWGSSYEQYF.

This clonotype has at least ten counts. The V call is TRBV9, the J call TRBJ2-1; D perhaps matches TRBD2 (6 bases). CDR3 length: 18 residues. CDR1 and CDR2 from the germline V gene are SGDLS and YYNGEE. The V gene lost 0 bases and the J gene lost 4 bases, with 20 bases spanning the gap. Here the CDR3 reads CASSVDVRLRGTYNEQFF. The CDR3 region has the DNA TGTGCCAGCAGCGTAGACGTAAGACTACGGGGGACTTACAATGAGCAGTTCTTC.

V usage is TRBV15 and J usage is TRBJ1-1; D possibly corresponds to TRBD1 (6 bases). V shed 1 base and J shed 5 bases, with 14 bases lying between them. CDR1 and CDR2 from the germline V gene are LNHNV and YYDKDF (reference sequence). This CDR3 is 15 amino acids long. DNA for the CDR3: TGTGCCACCAGCAGAGGAAGGGGGGCCGGGACTGAAGCTTTCTTT. This codes for CATSRGRGAGTEAFF. The full variable domain, in which reference TRBV15 and TRBJ1-1 provide the parts outside the CDR3, is DAMVIQNPRYQVTQFGKPVTLSCSQTLNHNVMYWYQQKSSQAPKLLFHYYDKDFNNEADTPDNFQSRRPNTSFCFLDIRSPGLGDTAMYLCATSRGRGAGTEAFFGQGTRLTVV.

The rearrangement links TRBV20-1 to TRBJ1-1; 8 nucleotides align to TRBD1. The CDR3 loop spans 14 amino acids. V lost 7 bases and J lost 6; bases outside the gene matches: 13. CDR1 is DFQATT, CDR2 SNEGSKA, per germline (reference sequence). CDR3 nucleotide sequence: TGCAGTGTGCTCTTCAGGACAGGGCGCTCTGAAGCTTTCTTT. This sequence encodes CSVLFRTGRSEAFF.

At least ten counts were recorded for this clonotype. The chain couples TRBV14 to TRBJ2-7; TRBD1 aligns across 9 bases. V was clipped by 1 base and J by 4 bases; unmatched bases: 5. The CDR3 is 15 residues long. CDR1 SGHDN and CDR2 FVKESK come from the germline V gene. Here the CDR3 reads CASSQVGTGWYEQYF. Written as DNA, the CDR3 is TGTGCCAGCAGCCAAGTAGGGACAGGGTGGTACGAGCAGTACTTC.

The sample holds a few counts of this clonotype. This chain connects TRBV5-5 to TRBJ2-7; D not resolved. Trimming shortened V by 3 bases and J by 5 bases, and 12 bases separated the two germline ends. The length of the CDR3 is 13 residues. Germline CDR1 reads SGHKS; CDR2 reads YYEKEE (reference sequence). The CDR3 sequence: CASSWTADHEQYF. CDR3 DNA: TGTGCCAGCAGCTGGACCGCTGACCACGAGCAGTACTTC.

This clonotype was picked up a small number of times. CDR3 amino acids: CASSGFSGSRRELFF. CDR3 in DNA: TGTGCCAGCAGTGGGTTTAGCGGGAGTAGGCGGGAGCTGTTTTTT. The chain joins TRBV28 to TRBJ2-2; TRBD2 aligns across 9 bases. Germline V gives CDR1 MDHEN, CDR2 SYDVKM. The junction had 10 bases not matched to a gene; V was cut back by 5 bases and J by 9 bases. CDR3 length: 15 residues.

A word on this clonotype: The junction differs from germline at one of its ends, possibly a read error. CDR3 nucleotide sequence: TGCAGTGCTGGAGACGGGCTAGCGGGGCGAACGAACACCGGGGAGCTGTTTTTT. It encodes CSAGDGLAGRTNTGELFF. V usage is TRBV20-1 and J usage is TRBJ2-2; 9 bases line up with TRBD2. From germline, CDR1 is DFQATT and CDR2 SNEGSKA (reference sequence). The CDR3 consists of 18 residues.

This clonotype came up many times. This sequence joins TRBV5-1 and TRBJ2-4, with D uncertain. The V gene lost 0 bases and the J gene lost 0 bases, with 10 bases spanning the gap. The CDR3 sequence is 16 residues long. Germline V CDR1 and CDR2: SGHRS, YFSETQ. Here the CDR3 reads CASSLVPAIAKNIQYF. CDR3 nucleotide sequence: TGCGCCAGCAGCTTGGTGCCAGCGATAGCCAAAAACATTCAGTACTTC.

This clonotype was recorded many times. V is TRBV7-2 and J is TRBJ2-3; D is perhaps TRBD1 or TRBD2 (5 bases each). Germline V CDR1 and CDR2: SGHTA, FQGNSA. V lost 3 bases, J lost 4 bases, and 17 bases lay in between. The CDR3 has 16 amino acids. CDR3 region: CASSFGIKGSADTQYF. CDR3 DNA sequence: TGTGCCAGCAGCTTCGGGATAAAGGGGAGCGCAGATACGCAGTATTTT.